A selection of T cell receptor beta chains follows, all from one sample in a study of PD-1 blockade in classical Hodgkin lymphoma. Sequencing used immunoSEQ multiplex PCR; TCRdb keeps in-frame clones, though not all of them. Seen here are more than 95,000 clones, 89% observed once, and the top ten hold roughly 19%. The material was peripheral blood mononuclear cells (PBMCs), obtained before the fourth cycle of nivolumab. The receptors were sampled from a human donor with classical Hodgkin lymphoma. Both conserved end residues are part of each CDR3. D genes are given only for firm matches. Not all rows give a size; the values are once, few, many and, for expanded clones, a class.

D gene	CDR3 length	clone size	V gene	J gene	CDR3 protein	CDR3 DNA
.	18	.	TRBV5-6	TRBJ2-1	CASSFYPPGPERLYEQFF	TGTGCCAGCAGCTTTTATCCCCCAGGGCCCGAACGATTGTATGAGCAGTTCTTC
TRBD1	15	.	TRBV9	TRBJ2-7	CASSAPQGNPYEQYF	TGTGCCAGCAGCGCCCCACAGGGGAACCCCTACGAGCAGTACTTC
.	13	.	TRBV30	TRBJ2-1	CAWSVRLGSEQFF	TGTGCCTGGAGTGTACGGTTAGGCAGTGAGCAGTTCTTC
TRBD1	15	.	TRBV4-2	TRBJ1-2	CASSQVGQGNYGYTF	TGTGCCAGCAGCCAAGTGGGACAGGGAAACTATGGCTACACCTTC
TRBD2	15	.	TRBV7-9	TRBJ2-1	CASSLEAGFYNEQFF	TGTGCCAGCAGCTTAGAAGCGGGGTTCTACAATGAGCAGTTCTTC
.	15	.	TRBV6-1	TRBJ1-3	CASSELFVPGNTIYF	TGTGCCAGCAGTGAACTTTTCGTCCCTGGAAACACCATATATTTT
TRBD2	13	.	TRBV6-1	TRBJ2-7	CAGGLAASYEQYF	TGTGCCGGTGGACTAGCGGCCTCCTACGAGCAGTACTTC
TRBD2	14	.	TRBV7-2	TRBJ2-7	CASSPGTSGYEQYF	TGTGCCAGCAGCCCTGGGACTAGCGGCTACGAGCAGTACTTC
TRBD2	14	.	TRBV19	TRBJ2-1	CASTGLAAYNEQFF	TGTGCCAGTACGGGACTAGCAGCCTACAATGAGCAGTTCTTC
TRBD1	14	.	TRBV5-1	TRBJ1-2	CASSLDRGIYGYTF	TGCGCCAGCAGCTTGGACAGGGGGATCTATGGCTACACCTTC
.	15	.	TRBV5-4	TRBJ1-2	CASSWPSEPTDGYTF	TGTGCCAGCAGCTGGCCTTCGGAACCGACCGATGGCTACACCTTC
TRBD1	15	.	TRBV10-2	TRBJ1-5	CASKGGGGVDQPQHF	TGCGCCAGCAAGGGAGGAGGGGGCGTTGATCAGCCCCAGCATTTT
.	12	.	TRBV6-1	TRBJ2-2	CASRFLGGELFF	TGTGCCAGCAGGTTCCTGGGCGGGGAGCTGTTTTTT
TRBD2	15	.	TRBV4-3	TRBJ2-7	CASSHSSGSSYEQYF	TGCGCCAGCAGCCACTCTAGCGGGAGCTCCTACGAGCAGTACTTC
.	15	.	TRBV2	TRBJ2-3	CASRGWRESTDTQYF	TGTGCCAGCAGGGGGTGGAGAGAGAGCACAGATACGCAGTATTTT
.	12	once	TRBV11-2	TRBJ2-7	CASSFSGVEQYF	TGTGCCAGCAGCTTCAGTGGGGTCGAGCAGTACTTC
TRBD1	15	.	TRBV28	TRBJ2-7	CASSLSGTGKYEQYF	TGTGCCAGCAGTTTATCCGGGACAGGGAAATACGAGCAGTACTTC
.	12	.	TRBV21-1	TRBJ2-7	CASSKWDLQQYF	TGTGCCAGCAGCAAATGGGATCTTCAGCAGTACTTC
.	13	.	TRBV6-5	TRBJ1-5	CASSRQPNQPQHF	TGTGCCAGCAGCCGACAGCCCAATCAGCCCCAGCATTTT
.	13	.	TRBV6-1	TRBJ2-1	CASEGGLYNEQFF	TGTGCCAGCGAGGGGGGTCTCTACAATGAGCAGTTCTTC
TRBD2	14	few	TRBV6-6	TRBJ2-1	CASSYPGLVNEQFF	TGTGCCAGCAGTTACCCGGGACTAGTAAATGAGCAGTTCTTC
TRBD1	13	.	TRBV27	TRBJ2-7	CASSQRDRGEQYF	TGTGCCAGCAGCCAGCGCGACAGGGGCGAGCAGTACTTC
TRBD1	16	.	TRBV5-8	TRBJ1-5	CASSGDRGKEIQPQHF	TGTGCCAGCAGTGGGGACAGGGGAAAGGAGATTCAGCCCCAGCATTTT
.	13	.	TRBV6-1	TRBJ1-1	CASSEIRRTEAFF	TGTGCCAGCAGTGAGATCAGGCGGACTGAAGCTTTCTTT
.	13	.	TRBV6-1	TRBJ2-1	CASSGTMDNEQFF	TGTGCCAGCAGTGGGACTATGGACAATGAGCAGTTCTTC
.	18	.	TRBV7-9	TRBJ1-3	CASSLSLPTGYSGNTIYF	TGTGCCAGCAGCTTATCCCTCCCGACAGGATACTCTGGAAACACCATATATTTT
.	16	.	TRBV19	TRBJ1-5	CASSHRQGNSNQPQHF	TGTGCCAGTAGCCACCGCCAAGGGAATAGCAATCAGCCCCAGCATTTT
.	11	.	TRBV29-1	TRBJ2-7	CSVEGGYEQYF	TGCAGCGTTGAAGGCGGATACGAGCAGTACTTC
TRBD2	18	.	TRBV5-6	TRBJ2-5	CASSLGLAGGPSGETQYF	TGTGCCAGCAGCCTTGGACTAGCGGGAGGGCCTTCAGGAGAGACCCAGTACTTC
TRBD2	16	.	TRBV4-2	TRBJ2-7	CASSLQLADRSYEQYF	TGTGCCAGCAGCCTGCAACTAGCGGATCGCTCCTACGAGCAGTACTTC
TRBD1	18	.	TRBV7-9	TRBJ1-4	CASSSTLLFRGPNEKLFF	TGTGCCAGCAGCTCGACCCTCCTATTCAGGGGGCCAAATGAAAAACTGTTTTTT
.	14	.	TRBV7-7	TRBJ2-6	CASSPRAGANVLTF	TGTGCTAGCAGCCCCCGAGCTGGGGCCAACGTCCTGACTTTC
TRBD2	14	.	TRBV14	TRBJ2-7	CASSLGLAPGEQYF	TGTGCCAGCAGCCTGGGACTAGCTCCCGGCGAGCAGTACTTC
.	14	.	TRBV7-2	TRBJ2-3	CASSLAASPDTQYF	TGTGCCAGCAGCTTAGCAGCTAGTCCAGATACGCAGTATTTT
TRBD2	17	.	TRBV7-9	TRBJ2-3	CASSTPTSGRGTDTQYF	TGTGCCAGCAGCACCCCGACTAGCGGGAGAGGGACAGATACGCAGTATTTT
TRBD1	15	few	TRBV6-5	TRBJ2-7	CASSYSPTGPYEQYF	TGTGCCAGCAGTTACTCGCCGACAGGGCCCTACGAGCAGTACTTC
.	10	.	TRBV7-9	TRBJ2-1	CASRGNEQFF	TGTGCCAGCAGGGGCAATGAGCAGTTCTTC
.	11	.	TRBV6-5	TRBJ2-7	CASSPGRGQYF	TGTGCCAGCAGCCCCGGGCGGGGGCAGTACTTC
.	12	.	TRBV6-4	TRBJ2-3	CASSEGTDTQYF	TGTGCCAGCAGTGAGGGCACAGATACGCAGTATTTT
TRBD2	14	.	TRBV6-5	TRBJ2-7	CASTKGLAGGEQYF	TGTGCCAGCACCAAGGGACTAGCGGGGGGCGAGCAGTACTTC
TRBD1	15	.	TRBV19	TRBJ1-4	CASSRTGLTNEKLFF	TGTGCCAGTAGTAGGACAGGGCTTACTAATGAAAAACTGTTTTTT
.	13	.	TRBV4-1	TRBJ1-1	CASSPYEDTEAFF	TGCGCCAGCAGCCCTTACGAGGACACTGAAGCTTTCTTT
TRBD2	17	.	TRBV19	TRBJ2-1	CASSSRLAGGFSNEQFF	TGTGCCAGTAGTTCCAGACTAGCGGGAGGTTTCTCCAATGAGCAGTTCTTC
.	10	once	TRBV6-1	TRBJ2-1	CASSEQKQFF	TGTGCCAGCAGTGAACAGAAGCAGTTCTTC
.	15	.	TRBV4-3	TRBJ1-6	CASSQLDRDNSPLHF	TGCGCCAGCAGCCAACTCGACAGAGATAATTCACCCCTCCACTTT
.	15	.	TRBV11-3	TRBJ2-2	CASSLEDGNTGELFF	TGTGCCAGCAGCTTAGAGGATGGGAACACCGGGGAGCTGTTTTTT
TRBD2	17	.	TRBV5-1	TRBJ2-4	CASSPAIAGGAKNIQYF	TGCGCCAGCAGCCCAGCCATAGCGGGAGGAGCCAAAAACATTCAGTACTTC
.	13	.	TRBV2	TRBJ1-1	CASSELRDTEAFF	TGTGCCAGCAGTGAATTGAGGGACACTGAAGCTTTCTTT
.	15	.	TRBV5-5	TRBJ2-7	CASSSWTAYPYEQYF	TGTGCCAGCAGCTCATGGACAGCCTATCCCTACGAGCAGTACTTC
.	16	few	TRBV5-4	TRBJ2-5	CASSLGGVGTQETQYF	TGTGCCAGCAGCTTGGGCGGGGTGGGGACACAAGAGACCCAGTACTTC
.	16	.	TRBV5-4	TRBJ2-6	CASSLRTDSGANVLTF	TGTGCCAGCAGCTTAAGGACGGACTCTGGGGCCAACGTCCTGACTTTC
TRBD1	13	.	TRBV6-6	TRBJ1-5	CASSSQQGQPQHF	TGTGCCAGCAGTTCCCAACAGGGGCAGCCCCAGCATTTT
.	15	.	TRBV7-9	TRBJ2-7	CASSFTRGVGYEQYF	TGTGCCAGCAGCTTTACCAGGGGGGTTGGCTACGAGCAGTACTTC
.	15	.	TRBV11-2	TRBJ2-7	CASSLGAGARYEQYF	TGTGCCAGCAGCCTAGGGGCAGGGGCACGCTACGAGCAGTACTTC